What follows is one TCR beta chain and its context. The record originates from a study of cytomegalovirus exposure and HLA in healthy donors. CDR3 size: 17 residues. The V segment lost 5 bases and the J segment 5 bases; nucleotides outside the gene matches: 18. Germline CDR1 reads LNHDA; CDR2 reads SQIVND (reference sequence). Assay: immunoSEQ multiplex PCR; the TCRdb copy retains only in-frame clones and omits some. Among tens of thousands of clones listed, around four fifths were seen once. The sequencing input was PBMCs. The chain links TRBV19 to TRBJ2-7, with 7 bases fitting TRBD1. This TCR was recovered from a man aged 25-45 years in good health and CMV-seronegative. The CDR3 here is CASSPGQENLEVDEQYF. In DNA, the CDR3 is TGTGCCAGTAGTCCCGGACAGGAGAATCTGGAAGTGGACGAGCAGTACTTC.